Listed below are T cell receptor beta chains from one sample, sequenced in a study of beta chain features in type 1 diabetes. Profiled with immunoSEQ multiplex PCR; TCRdb holds only in-frame clones, not every one. Among 810,000 or so clones listed, roughly a sixth were seen once. The sequenced material came from naive CD4+ T cells from blood. These receptor sequences come from a woman aged 18-35 years in good health. The conserved cysteine and the conserved F or W are not part of the CDR3 here. The D gene is left open where the match is weak. Size tells how often a clone was seen (once, few, many) or the class of an expanded clone, and some rows leave it out.

d_call,v_call,clone_size,cdr3_aa
.,TRBV18,few,ASSPLALGDTQY
TRBD1,TRBV27,.,ASSPGQGRYGYT
.,TRBV29-1,few,SVGWVTGPGNTIY
.,TRBV27,.,ASSLLGREWNTEAF
.,TRBV12-2,.,ASRLEGYEQY
.,TRBV6-6,.,ASLSDSYEQY
.,TRBV5-6,.,ASSKRPGGIDGYT
.,TRBV9,.,ASSVVGMYTDTQY
TRBD2,TRBV28,few,ASSLHTSGRAPEQY
.,TRBV25-1,few,ARLESP
.,TRBV7-9,.,ASSLTASGTDTQY
.,TRBV6-5,few,ASSYSGHTDTQY
.,TRBV28,few,ATHYTGVKETQY
TRBD1,TRBV15,.,ATSREPGQGHTGKQF
.,TRBV15,.,ATSRDHGNQPQH
.,TRBV7-2,.,ASGAKTSPPTTGELF
.,TRBV6-5,few,ASSYSRVYNEQF
.,TRBV7-9,.,ASSLDGTYEQY
.,TRBV6-5,few,ASSYSIMETQY
.,TRBV29-1,few,SVEDLGADTQY
.,TRBV7-9,few,ASSLAGKWDGTYEQY
.,TRBV7-2,.,ASSLDSDSNQPQH
.,TRBV16,.,ASSLYRARTNEKLF
.,TRBV18,few,ASSPPGNQPQH
.,TRBV1,few,TSSQDQGCSYEQY
.,TRBV5-1,.,ASMAGVGTQY
.,TRBV7-3,few,ASSLVAGTGELF
.,TRBV7-9,few,ASSIGGGLRNSPLH
TRBD1,TRBV27,.,ASSGRDRYHNEQF
TRBD1,TRBV4-1,few,ASREGQGTGANVLT
.,TRBV7-2,.,ASSPSVEQY
.,TRBV14,.,ASSQGGKKETQY
.,TRBV7-3,.,ASSYTGLSSYNEQF
TRBD2,TRBV2,.,ASRRHGTSGNNEQF
.,TRBV6-5,few,ASSYSRGPQH
.,TRBV7-9,.,ASSQINSEAF
.,TRBV2,.,ASSEESGLSEQF
.,TRBV9,.,ASSALRAGATGELF